The clone carrying this T cell receptor (beta chain) has just one count. Its antigen is undetermined. The sample comes from a study of Ad26.COV2.S vaccination and SARS-CoV-2 variants. The treatment here: around 19 received Ad26.COV2.S at low or high dose, single or two shots; several received placebo; per-sample allocation not given. The samples were gathered on day 63 after the first injection of vaccine or placebo. Regarding the study as a whole: Reportedly, after vaccination the spike-specific CD8+ and CD4+ T cell responses displayed substantial breadth.

TCRdb keeps only in-frame clones here, not all; method: immunoSEQ multiplex PCR. The sample holds about 330,000 clones; roughly 88% are singletons and the top ten take 4.5% to 7%. The CDR3 length is 18 residues. The J segment lost 5 bases and the V segment lost 4 bases, leaving 10 bases of the junction unmatched. Germline CDR1 reads SGHTA; CDR2 reads FQGNSA. Material: peripheral blood, obtained in a trial of Ad26.COV2.S vaccine versus placebo. The clonotype comes from a person aged 18-60 years who received the Ad26.COV2.S COVID-19 vaccine or a placebo. The chain links TRBV7-2 to TRBJ2-5; 16 nucleotides align to TRBD2. In DNA, the CDR3 is TGTGCCAGCAGCTCAACCGGGACTAGCGGGGGGGCAGGGGAGACCCAGTACTTC. This codes for CASSSTGTSGGAGETQYF.